This TCR beta chain was retrieved from a study of blood T cell repertoires in COVID-19. Study context: The United States, Italy and Spain provided the acute and convalescent COVID-19 samples. PBMCs, B-cell-depleted T cells, or T cells provided the cDNA or gDNA that made up the material.

With 5 bases removed from V and 1 base from J, the gap between germline ends came to 11 bases. The CDR3 runs to 15 residues. Germline V gives CDR1 MNHEY, CDR2 SVGEGT. Authors' data handling: Amplifying reference gene primers gave estimates of nucleated cell counts. Repertoires were generated with immunoSEQ multiplex PCR, while TCRdb's copy carries only in-frame clones and drops some. Clone size and V and J calls were adopted from that table, with D and trimming inferred from the DNA. The sample lists fewer than 120,000 clones, 75% to 85% occurring once. The specimen sequenced was peripheral blood. The chain links TRBV6-2 or TRBV6-3 to TRBJ2-2; unclear D gene. This clonotype was sampled from an older woman with acute or convalescent COVID-19. CDR3 nucleotides: TGTGCCAGCAGTCGACAAGGCCTGAACACCGGGGAGCTGTTTTTT. Encoded protein: CASSRQGLNTGELFF.